The TCR beta chain described here comes from a study of blood T cell repertoires in COVID-19. Libraries were prepared by immunoSEQ multiplex PCR; TCRdb keeps only in-frame clonotypes and omits some of them. The sample shows about 100,000 clones, roughly 92% of them seen only once. Looked up from germline, CDR1 is LNHDA and CDR2 is SQIVND (reference sequence). Losses at the gene ends were 6 bases for V and 7 bases for J; bases not matched to a gene: 9. The CDR3 runs to 14 residues. The sample was peripheral blood. The rearrangement joins TRBV19 to TRBJ1-5, with 7 bases fitting TRBD1. This TCR was sampled from a man between 65 and 85 years old with acute or convalescent COVID-19. CDR3 protein: CASRPRQGDQPQHF. CDR3 DNA: TGTGCCAGTAGGCCTAGACAGGGAGACCAGCCCCAGCATTTT. Full variable domain (outside the CDR3, taken from reference TRBV19 and TRBJ1-5): DGGITQSPKYLFRKEGQNVTLSCEQNLNHDAMYWYRQDPGQGLRLIYYSQIVNDFQKGDIAEGYSVSREKKESFPLTVTSAQKNPTAFYLCASRPRQGDQPQHFGDGTRLSIL.